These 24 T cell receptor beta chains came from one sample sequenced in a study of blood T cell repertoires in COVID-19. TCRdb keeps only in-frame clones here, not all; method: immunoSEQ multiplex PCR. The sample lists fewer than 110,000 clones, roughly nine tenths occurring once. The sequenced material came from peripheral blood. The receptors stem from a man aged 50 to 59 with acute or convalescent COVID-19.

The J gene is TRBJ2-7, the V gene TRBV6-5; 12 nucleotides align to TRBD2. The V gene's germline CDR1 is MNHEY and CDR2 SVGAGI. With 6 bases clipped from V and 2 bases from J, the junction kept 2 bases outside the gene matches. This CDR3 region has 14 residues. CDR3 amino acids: CASSRTSGTYEQYF. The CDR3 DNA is TGTGCCAGCAGCCGGACTAGCGGGACCTACGAGCAGTACTTC.

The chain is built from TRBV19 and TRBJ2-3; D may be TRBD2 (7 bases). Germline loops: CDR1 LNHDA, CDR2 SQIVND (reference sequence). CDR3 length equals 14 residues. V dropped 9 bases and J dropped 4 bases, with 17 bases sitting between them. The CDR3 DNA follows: TGTGCCAGCAACCAAGGGGGAGGGGCAGATACGCAGTATTTT. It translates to CASNQGGGADTQYF. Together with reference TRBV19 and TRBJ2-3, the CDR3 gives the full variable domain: DGGITQSPKYLFRKEGQNVTLSCEQNLNHDAMYWYRQDPGQGLRLIYYSQIVNDFQKGDIAEGYSVSREKKESFPLTVTSAQKNPTAFYLCASNQGGGADTQYFGPGTRLTVL.

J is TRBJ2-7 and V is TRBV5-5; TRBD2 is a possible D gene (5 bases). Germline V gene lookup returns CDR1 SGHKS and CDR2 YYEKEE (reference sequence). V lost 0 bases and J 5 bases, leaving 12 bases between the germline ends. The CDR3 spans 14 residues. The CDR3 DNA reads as TGTGCCAGCAGCTTGGTTCTAGCCTGGGACGAGCAGTACTTC. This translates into CASSLVLAWDEQYF.

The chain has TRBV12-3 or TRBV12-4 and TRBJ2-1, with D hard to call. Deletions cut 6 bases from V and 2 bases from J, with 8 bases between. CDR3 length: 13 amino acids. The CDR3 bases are TGTGCCAGCAGGACCGGAGCCTACAATGAGCAGTTCTTC. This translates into CASRTGAYNEQFF.

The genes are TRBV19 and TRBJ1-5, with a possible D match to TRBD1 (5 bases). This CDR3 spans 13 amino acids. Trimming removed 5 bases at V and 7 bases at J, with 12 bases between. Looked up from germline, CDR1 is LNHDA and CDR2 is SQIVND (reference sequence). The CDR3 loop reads CASSLQGGQPQHF. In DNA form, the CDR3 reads TGTGCCAGTAGTCTCCAGGGCGGACAGCCCCAGCATTTT.

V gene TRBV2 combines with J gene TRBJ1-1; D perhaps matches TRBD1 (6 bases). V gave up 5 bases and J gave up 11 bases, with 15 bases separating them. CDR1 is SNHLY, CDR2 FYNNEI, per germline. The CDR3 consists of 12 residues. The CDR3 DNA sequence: TGTGCCAGCAGTACCCACAGGGCTGGGGCTTTCTTT. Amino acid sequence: CASSTHRAGAFF. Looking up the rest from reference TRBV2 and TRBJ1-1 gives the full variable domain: EPEVTQTPSHQVTQMGQEVILRCVPISNHLYFYWYRQILGQKVEFLVSFYNNEISEKSEIFDDQFSVERPDGSNFTLKIRSTKLEDSAMYFCASSTHRAGAFFGQGTRLTVV.

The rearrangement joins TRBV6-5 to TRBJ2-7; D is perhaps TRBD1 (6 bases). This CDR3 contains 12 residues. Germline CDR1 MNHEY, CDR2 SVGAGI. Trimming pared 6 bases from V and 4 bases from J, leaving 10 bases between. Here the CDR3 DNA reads TGTGCCAGCAGGCAGGGGCCGTACGAGCAGTACTTC. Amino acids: CASRQGPYEQYF.

The CDR3 nucleotides are TGTGCCAGCAGTTACTTTGAGGGGGCTGGGGCCAACGTCCTGACTTTC. Amino acid sequence: CASSYFEGAGANVLTF. The J gene is TRBJ2-6, the V gene TRBV6-5; perhaps TRBD1 as D (6 bases). CDR1 is MNHEY, CDR2 SVGAGI, per germline. The V and J ends lost 1 base and 2 bases respectively, with 9 bases between them. CDR3 length equals 16 residues.

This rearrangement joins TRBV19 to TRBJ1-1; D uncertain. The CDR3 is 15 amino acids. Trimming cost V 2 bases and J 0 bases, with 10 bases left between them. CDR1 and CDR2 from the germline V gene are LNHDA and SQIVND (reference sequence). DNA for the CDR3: TGTGCCAGTAGTATACAGCAGGTCCTGAACACTGAAGCTTTCTTT. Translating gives CASSIQQVLNTEAFF. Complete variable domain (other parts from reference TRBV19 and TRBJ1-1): DGGITQSPKYLFRKEGQNVTLSCEQNLNHDAMYWYRQDPGQGLRLIYYSQIVNDFQKGDIAEGYSVSREKKESFPLTVTSAQKNPTAFYLCASSIQQVLNTEAFFGQGTRLTVV.

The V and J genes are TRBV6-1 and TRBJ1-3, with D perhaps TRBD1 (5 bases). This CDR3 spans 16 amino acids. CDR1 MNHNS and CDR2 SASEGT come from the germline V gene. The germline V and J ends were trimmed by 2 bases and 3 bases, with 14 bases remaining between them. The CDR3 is CASSEPGRGGGNTIYF. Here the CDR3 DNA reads TGTGCCAGCAGTGAACCGGGACGGGGGGGTGGAAACACCATATATTTT.

The CDR3 loop is CAWSVRGQVSGANVLTF. The CDR3 DNA reads TGTGCCTGGAGTGTACGAGGGCAGGTCTCTGGGGCCAACGTCCTGACTTTC. The chain employs TRBV30 and TRBJ2-6; TRBD2 might be the D (5 bases). CDR1 is GTSNPN and CDR2 is SVGIG in the germline V gene (reference sequence). The CDR3 runs 17 residues. Trimming stripped 0 bases from V and 0 bases from J, with 12 bases between.

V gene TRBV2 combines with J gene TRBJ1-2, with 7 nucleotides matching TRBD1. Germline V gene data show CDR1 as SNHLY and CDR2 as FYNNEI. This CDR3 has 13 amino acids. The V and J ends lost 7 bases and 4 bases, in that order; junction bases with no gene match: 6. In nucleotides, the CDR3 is TGTGCCAGCACCCCAGGGGGAGGCTATGGCTACACCTTC. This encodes CASTPGGGYGYTF.

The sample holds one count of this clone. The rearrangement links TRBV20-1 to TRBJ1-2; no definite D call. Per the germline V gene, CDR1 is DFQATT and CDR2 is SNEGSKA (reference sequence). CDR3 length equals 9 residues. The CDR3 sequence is CGHGEGYTF. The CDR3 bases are TGCGGCCATGGAGAGGGCTACACCTTC.

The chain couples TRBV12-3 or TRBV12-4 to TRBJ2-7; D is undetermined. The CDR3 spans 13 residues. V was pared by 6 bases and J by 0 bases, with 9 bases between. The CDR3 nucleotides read TGTGCCAGCAGCCAAAGGAGCTCCTACGAGCAGTACTTC. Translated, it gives CASSQRSSYEQYF.

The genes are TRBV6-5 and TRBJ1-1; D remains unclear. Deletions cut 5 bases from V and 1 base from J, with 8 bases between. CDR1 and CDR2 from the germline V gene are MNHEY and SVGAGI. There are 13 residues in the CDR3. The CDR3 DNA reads TGTGCCAGCAGTCAACAAAGGAACACTGAAGCTTTCTTT. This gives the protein CASSQQRNTEAFF.

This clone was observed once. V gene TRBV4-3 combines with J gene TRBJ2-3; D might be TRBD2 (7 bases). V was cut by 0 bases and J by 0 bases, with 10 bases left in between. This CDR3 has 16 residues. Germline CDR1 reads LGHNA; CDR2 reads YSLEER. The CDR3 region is CASSQEAGASTDTQYF. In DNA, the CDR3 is TGCGCCAGCAGCCAAGAGGCGGGGGCGAGCACAGATACGCAGTATTTT.

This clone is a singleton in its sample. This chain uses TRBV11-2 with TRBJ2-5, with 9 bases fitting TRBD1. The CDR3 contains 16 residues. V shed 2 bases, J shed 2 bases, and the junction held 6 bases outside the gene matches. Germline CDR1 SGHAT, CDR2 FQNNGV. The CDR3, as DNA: TGTGCCAGCAGCTTATCCGGGACAGGGATGCAAGAGACCCAGTACTTC. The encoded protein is CASSLSGTGMQETQYF.

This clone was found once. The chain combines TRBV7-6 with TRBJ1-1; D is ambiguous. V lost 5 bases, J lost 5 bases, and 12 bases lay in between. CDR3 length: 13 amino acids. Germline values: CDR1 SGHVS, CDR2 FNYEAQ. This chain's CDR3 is CASSAGGRTEAFF. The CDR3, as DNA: TGTGCCAGCAGCGCGGGAGGGAGAACTGAAGCTTTCTTT.

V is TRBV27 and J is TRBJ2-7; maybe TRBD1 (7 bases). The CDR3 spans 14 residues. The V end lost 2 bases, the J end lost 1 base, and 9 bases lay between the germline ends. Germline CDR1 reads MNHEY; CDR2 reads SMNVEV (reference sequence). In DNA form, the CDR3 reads TGTGCCAGCAGTTTACAGGGGGGTTCCTACGAGCAGTACTTC. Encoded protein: CASSLQGGSYEQYF.

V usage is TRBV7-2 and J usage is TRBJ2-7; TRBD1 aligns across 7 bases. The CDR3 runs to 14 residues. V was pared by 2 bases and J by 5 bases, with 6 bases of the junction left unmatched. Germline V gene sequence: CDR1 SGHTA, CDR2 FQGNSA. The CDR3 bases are TGTGCCAGCAGCTTAAGAGGGGGCCTGAACGAGCAGTACTTC. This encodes CASSLRGGLNEQYF.

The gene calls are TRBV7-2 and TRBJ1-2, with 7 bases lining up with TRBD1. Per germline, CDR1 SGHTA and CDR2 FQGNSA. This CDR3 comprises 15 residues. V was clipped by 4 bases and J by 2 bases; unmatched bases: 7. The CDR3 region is CASSSRTGDNYGYTF. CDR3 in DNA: TGTGCCAGCAGCTCGCGCACAGGGGACAACTATGGCTACACCTTC.

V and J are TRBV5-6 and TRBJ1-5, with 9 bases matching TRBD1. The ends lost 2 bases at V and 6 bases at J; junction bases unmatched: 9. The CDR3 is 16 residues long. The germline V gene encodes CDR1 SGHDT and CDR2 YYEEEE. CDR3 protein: CASSLTRTGVRQPQHF. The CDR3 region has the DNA TGTGCCAGCAGCTTAACCCGGACAGGGGTCCGTCAGCCCCAGCATTTT.

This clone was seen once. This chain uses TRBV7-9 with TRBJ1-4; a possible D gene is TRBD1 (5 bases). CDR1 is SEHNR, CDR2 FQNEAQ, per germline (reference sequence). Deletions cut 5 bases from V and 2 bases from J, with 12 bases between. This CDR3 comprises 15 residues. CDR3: CASSPQQGTNEKLFF. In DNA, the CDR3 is TGTGCCAGCAGCCCCCAGCAGGGTACTAATGAAAAACTGTTTTTT.

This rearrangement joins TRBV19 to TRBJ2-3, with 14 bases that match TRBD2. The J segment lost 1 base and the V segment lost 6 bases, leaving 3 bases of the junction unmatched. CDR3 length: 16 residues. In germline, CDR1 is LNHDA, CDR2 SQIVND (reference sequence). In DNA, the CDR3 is TGTGCCAGTAGCCCGGGACTAGCGGGGGGCACAGATACGCAGTATTTT. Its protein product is CASSPGLAGGTDTQYF.